A selection of T cell receptor beta chains follows, all from one sample in a study of cytotoxic CD8 clonotypes in ibrutinib-treated CLL. Assay: immunoSEQ multiplex PCR; the TCRdb copy retains only in-frame clones and omits some. The sample lists about 310,000 clones; 80% were seen once. This sample comprised PBMCs, obtained before ibrutinib treatment. The receptors derive from a human donor with chronic lymphocytic leukemia. The CDR3 runs from the conserved cysteine through the conserved F or W. The D gene is left open where the match is weak. Some rows mark clone size as missing; the rest say once, few, many or name a class of expanded clone.

cdr3_aa,cdr3_nt,v_call,j_call,d_call,clone_size
CASSYSQRELGNEQFF,TGTGCCAGCAGTTACTCGCAGCGGGAGTTAGGCAATGAGCAGTTCTTC,TRBV6-5,TRBJ2-1,TRBD2,.
CAWDTTNEKLFF,TGTGCCTGGGACACAACTAATGAAAAACTGTTTTTT,TRBV30,TRBJ1-4,.,.
CASRPTSGRALGQFF,TGCGCCAGCAGGCCGACTAGCGGGAGGGCCTTAGGGCAGTTCTTC,TRBV4-1,TRBJ2-1,TRBD2,.
CASRRTGTSYEQYF,TGTGCCAGCAGGCGAACCGGGACCTCCTACGAGCAGTACTTC,TRBV6-5,TRBJ2-7,.,.
CASSLGSGENEKLFF,TGTGCCAGCAGCTTGGGGTCAGGGGAGAATGAAAAACTGTTTTTT,TRBV5-4,TRBJ1-4,.,.
CASGLATRGWVSNF,TGTGCTAGTGGTTTGGCCACCAGGGGTTGGGTTTCTAATTTT,TRBV12-5,TRBJ1-1,.,.
CASSPGAFGNTIYF,TGCGCCAGCAGCCCAGGGGCCTTTGGAAACACCATATATTTT,TRBV5-1,TRBJ1-3,.,.
CASRDRGLDEQYF,TGCGCCAGCAGGGACAGGGGGCTCGACGAGCAGTACTTC,TRBV10-2,TRBJ2-7,TRBD1,.
CASSRGSEQYF,TGTGCCAGCAGTCGAGGGAGCGAGCAGTACTTC,TRBV6-5,TRBJ2-7,.,once
CASSLLAGGPDEQFF,TGTGCCAGCAGCTTATTAGCGGGAGGGCCTGATGAGCAGTTCTTC,TRBV7-2,TRBJ2-1,TRBD2,once
CASGVTGELFF,TGTGCCAGTGGTGTTACCGGGGAGCTGTTTTTT,TRBV6-5,TRBJ2-2,.,once
CASSLPPGSANTEAFF,TGTGCCAGCAGCTTACCCCCGGGGTCGGCGAACACTGAAGCTTTCTTT,TRBV7-9,TRBJ1-1,.,few
CASSLTGSGYYNEQFF,TGTGCCAGCAGCTTAACGGGTAGCGGTTACTACAATGAGCAGTTCTTC,TRBV11-2,TRBJ2-1,.,.
CASAQGRRTDTQYF,TGCGCCAGCGCCCAGGGGAGGAGGACAGATACGCAGTATTTT,TRBV4-1,TRBJ2-3,.,.
CASSDSLRGEQYF,TGTGCCAGCAGTGACTCTCTTCGGGGCGAGCAGTACTTC,TRBV6-4,TRBJ2-7,.,.
CASSLVWGTDETQYF,TGTGCCAGCAGCTTAGTCTGGGGGACAGATGAGACCCAGTACTTC,TRBV7-2,TRBJ2-5,TRBD1,.
CATSRDLLRTLNTIYF,TGTGCCACCAGCAGAGACCTATTAAGGACTCTCAACACCATATATTTT,TRBV15,TRBJ1-3,.,.
CASSYSRRVIADTQYF,TGTGCCAGCAGTTACTCGAGACGGGTGATCGCTGATACGCAGTATTTT,TRBV6-5,TRBJ2-3,.,.
CASSLGGTSGRYEQYF,TGTGCCAGCAGCTTAGGGGGGACTAGCGGGCGCTACGAGCAGTACTTC,TRBV7-6,TRBJ2-7,TRBD2,few
CASSVGPRETQYF,TGTGCCAGCAGCGTAGGCCCCCGGGAGACCCAGTACTTC,TRBV9,TRBJ2-5,.,.
CASSIRELYSNQPQHF,TGTGCCAGTAGTATACGGGAGCTTTATAGCAATCAGCCCCAGCATTTT,TRBV19,TRBJ1-5,.,.
CASSFSRNSYEQYF,TGTGCCAGCAGTTTTTCGCGCAACTCCTACGAGCAGTACTTC,TRBV6-5,TRBJ2-7,.,few
CASSQGGQGSQPQHF,TGTGCCAGCAGCCAGGGGGGACAGGGCAGCCAGCCCCAGCATTTT,TRBV4-2,TRBJ1-5,TRBD1,few
CATKPAAGINTEAFF,TGCGCCACCAAGCCCGCGGCAGGGATTAACACTGAAGCTTTCTTT,TRBV5-1,TRBJ1-1,.,.
CASSVGSGVGTDTQYF,TGTGCCAGCAGCGTAGGCAGCGGGGTAGGCACAGATACGCAGTATTTT,TRBV9,TRBJ2-3,TRBD2,.
CASSDVPGQGAYGYTF,TGTGCCAGCAGCGACGTTCCCGGACAGGGGGCCTATGGCTACACCTTC,TRBV5-5,TRBJ1-2,TRBD1,.
CASSLAGEGETQYF,TGTGCCAGCAGTCTAGCGGGAGAAGGAGAGACCCAGTACTTC,TRBV28,TRBJ2-5,TRBD2,once
CASSFRFPYEQYF,TGTGCCAGCAGCTTTCGTTTTCCCTACGAGCAGTACTTC,TRBV7-8,TRBJ2-7,.,once
CASSILTGKHYGYTF,TGTGCCAGTAGTATATTGACCGGGAAACACTATGGCTACACCTTC,TRBV19,TRBJ1-2,.,.
CAISASTDYYGYTF,TGTGCCATCAGCGCGTCTACAGACTACTATGGCTACACCTTC,TRBV10-3,TRBJ1-2,.,.
CASSGTVVYEQYF,TGTGCCAGCAGCGGGACCGTAGTCTACGAGCAGTACTTC,TRBV7-9,TRBJ2-7,.,.
CASSTWTRVDEQFF,TGCGCCAGCAGCACCTGGACCCGAGTCGATGAGCAGTTCTTC,TRBV10-1,TRBJ2-1,.,.
CAWSNNRAQETQYF,TGTGCCTGGAGTAACAACAGGGCCCAAGAGACCCAGTACTTC,TRBV30,TRBJ2-5,.,.
CATSRDVGTKTHNEQFF,TGTGCCACCAGCAGAGATGTTGGGACAAAAACCCACAATGAGCAGTTCTTC,TRBV15,TRBJ2-1,.,.
CASSPEPRWVRGGNTIYF,TGTGCCAGCAGTCCAGAACCTCGTTGGGTTCGGGGTGGAAACACCATATATTTT,TRBV28,TRBJ1-3,.,.
CASSSRGDSPYEQYF,TGTGCCAGCAGCTCCCGGGGGGACAGTCCCTACGAGCAGTACTTC,TRBV7-8,TRBJ2-7,.,.
CASSQDPGQVQPQHF,TGCGCCAGCAGCCAAGATCCCGGCCAGGTTCAGCCCCAGCATTTT,TRBV4-1,TRBJ1-5,.,.
CATSRDPGITEAFF,TGTGCCACCAGCAGAGATCCCGGGATCACTGAAGCTTTCTTT,TRBV15,TRBJ1-1,.,once
CASSESRGHARETQYF,TGTGCCAGCAGTGAATCGCGTGGCCACGCACGGGAGACCCAGTACTTC,TRBV6-1,TRBJ2-5,.,.
CASTRTPSRYNEQFF,TGTGCCAGCACCCGTACCCCATCACGTTACAATGAGCAGTTCTTC,TRBV9,TRBJ2-1,.,once
CSVEGQAMGGYTF,TGCAGCGTTGAAGGTCAGGCTATGGGAGGCTACACCTTC,TRBV29-1,TRBJ1-2,.,.
CATSPSIGTLSYEQYF,TGTGCCACCAGCCCATCAATAGGAACACTTTCCTACGAGCAGTACTTC,TRBV15,TRBJ2-7,.,.
CASSPGGSRGDYGYTF,TGCGCCAGCAGCCCCGGGGGTTCGAGAGGGGACTATGGCTACACCTTC,TRBV5-1,TRBJ1-2,.,.
CASSLEGTGVYNEQFF,TGTGCCAGCAGCTTAGAGGGGACAGGCGTTTACAATGAGCAGTTCTTC,TRBV11-3,TRBJ2-1,TRBD1,.
CASSLDRTDTQYF,TGTGCCAGCAGCTTAGACAGGACAGATACGCAGTATTTT,TRBV7-7,TRBJ2-3,.,few
CASSMGYNEQFF,TGTGCCAGTAGTATGGGGTACAATGAGCAGTTCTTC,TRBV19,TRBJ2-1,.,.
CASSLQTDNEAFF,TGTGCCAGCAGCTTACAGACAGATAATGAAGCTTTCTTT,TRBV7-3,TRBJ1-1,.,.
CAIGLAGTSYEQYF,TGTGCCATAGGACTAGCGGGCACCTCCTACGAGCAGTACTTC,TRBV10-3,TRBJ2-7,TRBD2,.
CASSLVYQETQYF,TGTGCCAGCAGCCTGGTGTACCAAGAGACCCAGTACTTC,TRBV27,TRBJ2-5,.,.
CASSVSWIGLAENEQFF,TGTGCCAGCAGCGTAAGCTGGATAGGACTAGCGGAGAATGAGCAGTTCTTC,TRBV9,TRBJ2-1,TRBD2,.
CSAAGQETQYF,TGCAGTGCTGCAGGTCAAGAGACCCAGTACTTC,TRBV20-1,TRBJ2-5,.,.
CASSLKKGESGELFF,TGTGCCAGCAGCTTAAAGAAAGGGGAGTCCGGGGAGCTGTTTTTT,TRBV5-4,TRBJ2-2,.,.
CASSGTVRATPRIYNEQFF,TGTGCCAGTAGTGGGACTGTCAGGGCCACTCCTCGAATATACAATGAGCAGTTCTTC,TRBV19,TRBJ2-1,.,.